This TCR beta chain was sequenced for a study of shared clonotypes between healthy human individuals. The study's findings and limits: Around 4.7% was the fraction of naive CD4 clonotypes found shared across a handful of donors.

Turning to this clone: Its target is unknown.

Naive CD8 populations comprised CD45RO-negative cells positively selected for CCR7, excluding terminally differentiated effector memory CD45RA+ cells. Each donor was a Caucasian adult residing in Nashville, Tennessee. Each subset's genomic DNA was shared equally among a number of immunoSEQ plates. Replicate PCRs run on sorted subsets employed 150 to 250 ng DNA, 30,000 to 35,000 T cell genomes. Using immunoSEQ multiplex PCR, the repertoire was profiled, and TCRdb retains in-frame clones only, with some absent. The sample includes roughly 2.1 million clones, about 93% of them seen just once. Germline CDR1 is SGHTA and CDR2 is FQGNSA. Trimming removed 6 bases at V and 14 bases at J, with 11 bases between. This CDR3 is built from 11 residues.

J is TRBJ1-6 and V is TRBV7-2; D gene ambiguous. The sample was naive CD8+ T cells from PBMCs. The source of this sequence is a young man in good health. Some clones in this sample may be carry-over from other donors' samples. CDR3 loop: CASREPPTLHF. The CDR3 bases are TGTGCCAGCAGAGAACCGCCGACCCTCCACTTT.